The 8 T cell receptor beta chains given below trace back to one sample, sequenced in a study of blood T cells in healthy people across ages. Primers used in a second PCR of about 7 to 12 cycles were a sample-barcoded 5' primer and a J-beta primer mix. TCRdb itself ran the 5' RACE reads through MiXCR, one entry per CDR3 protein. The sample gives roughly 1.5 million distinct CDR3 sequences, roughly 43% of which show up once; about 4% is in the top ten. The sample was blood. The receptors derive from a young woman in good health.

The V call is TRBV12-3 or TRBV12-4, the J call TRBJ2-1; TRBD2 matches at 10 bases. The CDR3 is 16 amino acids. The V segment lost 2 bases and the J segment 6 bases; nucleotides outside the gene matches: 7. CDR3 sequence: CASSLLTSGVSNEQFF. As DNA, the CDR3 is TGTGCCAGCAGTTTACTCACTAGCGGGGTATCCAATGAGCAGTTCTTC.

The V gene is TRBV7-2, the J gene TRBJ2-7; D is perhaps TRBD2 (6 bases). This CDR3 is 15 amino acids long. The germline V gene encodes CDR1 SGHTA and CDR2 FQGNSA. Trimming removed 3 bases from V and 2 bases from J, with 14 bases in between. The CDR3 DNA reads TGTGCCAGCAGCTTGGATAGCGGAATTACCTACGAGCAGTACTTC. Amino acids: CASSLDSGITYEQYF.

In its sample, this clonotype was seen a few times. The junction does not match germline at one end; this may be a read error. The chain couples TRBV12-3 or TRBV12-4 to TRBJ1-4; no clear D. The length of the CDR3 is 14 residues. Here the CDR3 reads CASSLGRLNEKLFF. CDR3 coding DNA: TGTGCCAGCAGCTTAGGTCGGCTGAATGAAAAACTGTTTTTT.

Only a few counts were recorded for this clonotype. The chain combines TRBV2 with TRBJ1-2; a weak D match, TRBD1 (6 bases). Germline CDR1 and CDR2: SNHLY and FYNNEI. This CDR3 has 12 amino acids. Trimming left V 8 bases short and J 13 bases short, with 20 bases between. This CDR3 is CASSLEGGRLTF. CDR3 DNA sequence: TGTGCCAGCTCCCTGGAGGGGGGGAGACTCACCTTC.

For the CDR3, the DNA is TGTGCCAGCAGCTCCGGGACTTCTGTGAATACGCAGTATTTT. The encoded protein is CASSSGTSVNTQYF. The gene calls are TRBV7-9 and TRBJ2-3, with a tentative D call TRBD2 (6 bases). V lost 4 bases and J lost 7, with 15 bases in between. Germline V lookup: CDR1 SEHNR, CDR2 FQNEAQ (reference sequence). This CDR3 is 14 amino acids long.

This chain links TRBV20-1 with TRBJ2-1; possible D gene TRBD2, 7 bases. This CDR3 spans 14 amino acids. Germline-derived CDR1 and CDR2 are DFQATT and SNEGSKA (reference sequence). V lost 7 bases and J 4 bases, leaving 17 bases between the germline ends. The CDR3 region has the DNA TGCAGTGGAGTGGGGGGGGGGCTATACAATGAGCAGTTCTTC. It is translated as CSGVGGGLYNEQFF.

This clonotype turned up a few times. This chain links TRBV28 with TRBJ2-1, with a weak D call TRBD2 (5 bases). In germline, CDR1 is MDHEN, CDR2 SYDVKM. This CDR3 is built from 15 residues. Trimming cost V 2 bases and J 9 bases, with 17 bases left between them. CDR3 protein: CASSLREGRTGEQFF. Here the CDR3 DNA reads TGTGCCAGCAGTTTAAGAGAGGGCCGGACGGGTGAGCAGTTCTTC.

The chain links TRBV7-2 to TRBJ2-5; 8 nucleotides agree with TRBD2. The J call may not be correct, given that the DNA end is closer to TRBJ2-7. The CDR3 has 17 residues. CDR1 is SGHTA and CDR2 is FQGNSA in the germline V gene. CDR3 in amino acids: CASRRRDGGDNIYEQYF. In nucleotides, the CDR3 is TGTGCCAGCAGACGACGTGACGGGGGGGACAATATTTACGAGCAGTACTTC.